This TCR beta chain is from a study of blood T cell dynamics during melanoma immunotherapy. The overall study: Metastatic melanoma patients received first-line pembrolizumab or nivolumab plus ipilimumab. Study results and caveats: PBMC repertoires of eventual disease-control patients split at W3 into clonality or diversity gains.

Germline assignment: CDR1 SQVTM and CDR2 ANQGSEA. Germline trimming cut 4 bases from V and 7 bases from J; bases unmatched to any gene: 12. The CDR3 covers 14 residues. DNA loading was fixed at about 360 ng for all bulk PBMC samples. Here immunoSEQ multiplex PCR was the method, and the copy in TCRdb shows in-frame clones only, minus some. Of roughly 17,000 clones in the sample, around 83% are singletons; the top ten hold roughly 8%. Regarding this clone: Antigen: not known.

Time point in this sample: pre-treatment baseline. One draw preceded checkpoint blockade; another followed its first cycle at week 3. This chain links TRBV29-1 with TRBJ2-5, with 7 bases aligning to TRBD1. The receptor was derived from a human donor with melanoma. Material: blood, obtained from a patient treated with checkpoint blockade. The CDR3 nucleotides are TGCAGCGTTGGACGACAGGGCGGCACGCTGACCCAGTACTTC. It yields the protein CSVGRQGGTLTQYF.